This passage covers 14 T cell receptor beta chains from one sample sequenced in a study of T-cell memory formation after mild COVID-19. TCRdb analysed the 5' RACE reads with MiXCR anew, one entry per CDR3 protein. The repertoire holds just over 350,000 distinct CDR3 sequences, with approximately 15% as singletons. The sequencing input was PBMCs or a T cell subset sorted from them (not recorded which). These receptors came from a man between 18 and 35 years old who had mild COVID-19 (a few samples of this study predate the infection). Cell type and time point are not known.

The genes are TRBV27 and TRBJ1-2, with 11 bases identical to TRBD1. The CDR3 is 15 amino acids. V shed 5 bases, J shed 8 bases, and the junction held 10 bases outside the gene matches. Germline CDR1 MNHEY, CDR2 SMNVEV (reference sequence). This CDR3 is CASSLRDRGVYGYTF. Here the CDR3 DNA reads TGTGCCAGCAGTCTCCGGGACAGGGGGGTATACGGCTACACCTTC.

The rearrangement links TRBV27 to TRBJ2-1; 8 bases fit TRBD2. The germline V gene has CDR1 MNHEY and CDR2 SMNVEV (reference sequence). The J segment lost 4 bases and the V segment lost 1 base, leaving 3 bases of the junction unmatched. This CDR3 spans 15 amino acids. The CDR3 loop is CASSLWVAGYNEQFF. The CDR3 DNA is TGTGCCAGCAGTTTATGGGTAGCGGGGTACAATGAGCAGTTCTTC.

This clonotype was detected a few times. This CDR3 is CATSDLPPRRPCSYEQYF. The CDR3 DNA follows: TGTGCCACCAGTGATTTGCCTCCCCGGCGACCCTGCTCCTACGAGCAGTACTTC. The chain carries TRBV24-1 and TRBJ2-7, with D hard to call. With 0 bases removed from V and 0 bases from J, the gap between germline ends came to 17 bases. Germline assignment: CDR1 KGHDR and CDR2 SFDVKD. The CDR3 length is 18 residues.

The chain links TRBV7-9 to TRBJ1-3; TRBD1 matches at 8 bases. V gave up 1 base and J gave up 3 bases; unmatched junction bases: 8. This CDR3 comprises 17 residues. Germline V gene lookup returns CDR1 SEHNR and CDR2 FQNEAQ (reference sequence). CDR3 in amino acids: CASSLDLGQGFGNTIYF. The CDR3 DNA follows: TGTGCCAGCAGCTTAGACCTTGGACAGGGCTTTGGAAACACCATATATTTT.

This clonotype was picked up many times. The J gene is TRBJ2-5, the V gene TRBV4-3; unclear D gene. Trimming removed 1 base at V and 2 bases at J, with 17 bases between. Germline V lookup: CDR1 LGHNA, CDR2 YSLEER. The CDR3 is 17 residues long. The CDR3 DNA reads TGCGCCAGCAGCCAAGGGGCTCATTATGGGGAACAAGAGACCCAGTACTTC. Translated: CASSQGAHYGEQETQYF.

The rearrangement uses TRBV6-5 and TRBJ2-5; 11 nucleotides align to TRBD2. CDR1 and CDR2 (germline): MNHEY, SVGAGI. The CDR3 sequence is 15 residues long. V trimming: 6 bases; J trimming: 5 bases; junction bases outside the gene matches: 8. The CDR3 loop is CASRSIAGGRETQYF. CDR3 nucleotides: TGTGCCAGCAGGAGTATAGCGGGGGGGCGGGAGACCCAGTACTTC.

This clonotype has more than one count but fewer than ten. The chain employs TRBV6-5 and TRBJ1-1; D call uncertain. Trimming shortened V by 6 bases and J by 4 bases, and 12 bases separated the two germline ends. Germline CDR1 reads MNHEY; CDR2 reads SVGAGI. This CDR3 is built from 13 residues. The CDR3: CASSLTRGTEAFF. CDR3 nucleotides: TGTGCCAGCAGCCTTACTCGGGGCACTGAAGCTTTCTTT.

This clonotype has ten or more counts. This chain joins TRBV12-3 or TRBV12-4 and TRBJ2-3; TRBD1 is a possible D gene (6 bases). The CDR3 consists of 11 residues. Trimming removed 6 bases from V and 14 bases from J, with 15 bases in between. CDR3: CASSYRALTYF. The CDR3 coding sequence is TGTGCCAGCAGCTACAGGGCACTTACGTATTTT.

This clonotype was found a few times. The rearrangement links TRBV6-6 to TRBJ2-7; TRBD1 matches at 9 bases. Trimming at V came to 1 base and at J to 2 bases, leaving 6 bases not matched to a gene. This CDR3 has 16 residues. Germline loops: CDR1 MNHNY, CDR2 SVGAGI (reference sequence). The CDR3 sequence: CASSYYGTGGTYEQYV. CDR3 sequence (DNA): TGTGCCAGCAGTTACTACGGAACAGGGGGCACCTACGAGCAGTACGTC.

This clonotype was observed many times. The chain links TRBV5-1 to TRBJ1-5, with 8 bases that match TRBD1. The CDR3 totals 14 residues. The V and J ends lost 4 bases and 5 bases, in that order; junction bases with no gene match: 5. Germline V gene sequence: CDR1 SGHRS, CDR2 YFSETQ. The CDR3 sequence: CASSPDRVDQPQHF. The CDR3, as DNA: TGCGCCAGCAGCCCGGACAGGGTGGATCAGCCCCAGCATTTT.

This clonotype was counted a few times. V and J are TRBV5-1 and TRBJ1-2, with 7 bases aligning to TRBD1. V was pared by 4 bases and J by 5 bases, with 8 bases of the junction left unmatched. Germline V gene lookup returns CDR1 SGHRS and CDR2 YFSETQ. The CDR3 runs 14 residues. For the CDR3, the DNA is TGCGCCAGCAGCCCCGAAAGACAGGGATATGGCTACACCTTC. As protein: CASSPERQGYGYTF.

The J gene is TRBJ2-7, the V gene TRBV5-1, with a tentative D call TRBD1 (6 bases). This CDR3 comprises 14 residues. Looked up from germline, CDR1 is SGHRS and CDR2 is YFSETQ. Trimming shortened V by 4 bases and J by 1 base, and 12 bases separated the two germline ends. The CDR3 loop is CASSPIQGSYEQYF. DNA for the CDR3: TGCGCCAGCAGCCCGATACAGGGTTCCTACGAGCAGTACTTC.

This clonotype was observed many times. The CDR3 region has the DNA TGTGCCAGCAGCCCGGAGGGTTGGGGGACCCAGTACTTC. It is translated as CASSPEGWGTQYF. The chain couples TRBV7-2 to TRBJ2-5, with a possible D match to TRBD2 (6 bases). Trimming took off 5 bases at V and 7 bases at J, with 14 bases between the two ends. This CDR3 is 13 amino acids long. The germline V gene has CDR1 SGHTA and CDR2 FQGNSA.

Only a few counts were recorded for this clonotype. The V gene is TRBV20-1, the J gene TRBJ2-7; 8 bases agree with TRBD1. This CDR3 spans 15 amino acids. V was clipped by 4 bases and J by 0 bases; unmatched bases: 8. CDR1 is DFQATT and CDR2 is SNEGSKA in the germline V gene (reference sequence). The CDR3 reads CSATPGTGVSYEQYF. CDR3 DNA: TGCAGTGCTACCCCGGGGACAGGTGTCTCCTACGAGCAGTACTTC.